The rows below give T cell receptor beta chains drawn from one sample of a study of identical twins. TCRdb recomputed calls from the 5' RACE reads with MiXCR, one row per CDR3 protein. Among 550,000 to 800,000 distinct CDR3 sequences, around 7.4% were seen once, and the ten largest hold 1.6%. These data were also reused for a study on yellow fever vaccine responses in identical twins.

The sequenced material came from PBMCs. These receptors all stem from a woman between 18 and 30 years old in good health. Each CDR3 is given with its conserved first and last residue. D genes are given only for firm matches. Size is omitted from some rows. Given values are once, few, many or a class for expanded clones.

j_gene: TRBJ2-7; abundance: NA; d_gene: TRBD1; v_gene: TRBV11-3; CDR3nt: TGTGCCAGCAGCTTAACAGGGGGAGGCCACGAGCAGTACTTC; CDR3aa: CASSLTGGGHEQYF
j_gene: TRBJ2-3; abundance: NA; d_gene: TRBD2; v_gene: TRBV3-1; CDR3nt: TGTGCCAGCAGCCAAGTAGCGGGGGGGCTAGTAGATACGCAGTATTTT; CDR3aa: CASSQVAGGLVDTQYF
j_gene: TRBJ2-1; abundance: few; d_gene: TRBD2; v_gene: TRBV5-1; CDR3nt: TGCGCCAGCAGCCTGGGACTAGCGGGACTCGCCTCCTACAATGAGCAGTTCTTC; CDR3aa: CASSLGLAGLASYNEQFF
j_gene: TRBJ2-1; abundance: many; d_gene: TRBD2; v_gene: TRBV28; CDR3nt: TGTGCCAGCAGTTTAGATTCCAGCGGGGATTACAATGAGCAGTTCTTC; CDR3aa: CASSLDSSGDYNEQFF
j_gene: TRBJ2-2; abundance: NA; d_gene: TRBD1; v_gene: TRBV5-1; CDR3nt: TGCGCCAGCAGCCTAATGACAGGGGTGAACACCGGGGAGCTGTTTTTT; CDR3aa: CASSLMTGVNTGELFF
j_gene: TRBJ2-1; abundance: many; d_gene: NA; v_gene: TRBV6-5; CDR3nt: TGTGCCAGCAGTTACTCGATCGCCCGCAATGAGCAGTTCTTC; CDR3aa: CASSYSIARNEQFF
j_gene: TRBJ2-3; abundance: once; d_gene: TRBD2; v_gene: TRBV24-1; CDR3nt: TGTGCCACCTCGCATTGGGTGCCCCCCCGGACTAGCGGGGGAGGATATACGCAGTATTTT; CDR3aa: CATSHWVPPRTSGGGYTQYF
j_gene: TRBJ1-5; abundance: few; d_gene: TRBD1; v_gene: TRBV5-1; CDR3nt: TGCGCCAGGCCACCCGGACAGGCCGGCAATCAGCCCCAGCATTTT; CDR3aa: CARPPGQAGNQPQHF
j_gene: TRBJ1-1; abundance: many; d_gene: NA; v_gene: TRBV5-1; CDR3nt: TGCGCCAGCACCCAAAGCCTGAACACTGAAGCTTTCTTT; CDR3aa: CASTQSLNTEAFF
j_gene: TRBJ2-7; abundance: few; d_gene: NA; v_gene: TRBV4-2; CDR3nt: TGTGCCAGCAGCCAAGAACGCCAGAAGGGCTACGAGCAGTACTTC; CDR3aa: CASSQERQKGYEQYF
j_gene: TRBJ2-4; abundance: few; d_gene: TRBD1; v_gene: TRBV12-3/TRBV12-4; CDR3nt: TGTGCCAGCAGGGGGACAGGGGCGGACATTCAGTACTTC; CDR3aa: CASRGTGADIQYF
j_gene: TRBJ2-2; abundance: many; d_gene: NA; v_gene: TRBV24-1; CDR3nt: TGTGCCACCAGTGATTACAGGACCACCGGGGAGCTGTTTTTT; CDR3aa: CATSDYRTTGELFF
j_gene: TRBJ1-2; abundance: many; d_gene: TRBD1; v_gene: TRBV7-9; CDR3nt: TGTGCCAGCAGCCCTCGACAGGGATGGGGTTATGGCTACACCTTC; CDR3aa: CASSPRQGWGYGYTF
j_gene: TRBJ2-3; abundance: NA; d_gene: NA; v_gene: TRBV6-5; CDR3nt: TGTCCCAGCAGTACCCGACGGAACACAGATACGCAGTATTTT; CDR3aa: CPSSTRRNTDTQYF
j_gene: TRBJ1-4; abundance: many; d_gene: NA; v_gene: TRBV12-3/TRBV12-4; CDR3nt: TGTGCCAGCAGCCCAGACAGGTTCGATGAAAAACTGTTTTTT; CDR3aa: CASSPDRFDEKLFF
j_gene: TRBJ2-7; abundance: few; d_gene: TRBD2; v_gene: TRBV6-1; CDR3nt: TGTGCCAGCAGTGGAGCAGGGACTAGCGGTAAATACGAGCAGTACTTC; CDR3aa: CASSGAGTSGKYEQYF